The sequence of this T cell receptor (beta chain) was determined in a study of spatial heterogeneity in lung cancer. Study as a whole: Raw reads showed each unique TCR and UMI combination turning up more than ten times on average.

TCRdb ran MiXCR on the 5' RACE reads and lists one entry per CDR3 protein. Here the sample spans about 22,000 distinct CDR3 sequences, about 4.5% being singletons. This clonotype was found many times. Time point described: sample taken at primary tumor resection. Unsorted tumor, nontumor lung tissue or cryopreserved PBMC supplied the whole RNA. V dropped 6 bases and J dropped 2; count of bases not matched to a gene: 6. Germline-derived CDR1 and CDR2 are MNHEY and SMNVEV (reference sequence). The CDR3 sequence is 14 residues long. The genes are TRBV27 and TRBJ2-5, with 7 nucleotides matching TRBD1. This specimen was PBMCs, taken at surgery. The origin of this receptor is a male donor with early-stage non-small cell lung cancer. The CDR3: CASRRQGRQETQYF. The CDR3 nucleotides are TGTGCCAGCAGACGACAGGGAAGACAAGAGACCCAGTACTTC.